The clone carrying this T cell receptor beta chain appeared many times. Its antigen is currently unknown. This sample stems from a study of T cells after yellow fever vaccination. Study information: Low-cell-number fractions were prepared with SMART-Seq v4 Ultra Low Input. Whole-study results and caveats: Post-booster samples contained most primary-vaccination clones (more than 95% CD4, around 90% CD8).

V was pared by 0 bases and J by 7 bases, with 13 bases between. Germline CDR1 is SEHNR and CDR2 is FQNEAQ (reference sequence). CDR3 size: 15 residues. TCR cDNA, made by 5'RACE template switching, carried an added universal primer site and UMIs. TCRdb re-called the 5' RACE reads through MiXCR, storing one row per CDR3 protein. The table includes some 320,000 distinct CDR3 sequences, about 4.5% detected once. J is TRBJ2-1 and V is TRBV7-9; tentatively, D is TRBD2 (5 bases). The source was PBMCs, collected 15 days after the yellow fever booster vaccination. The sequence was collected from a man younger than 35 who received the YFV17D yellow fever vaccine. For the CDR3, the DNA is TGTGCCAGCAGCTTAGCCGCGGGTGGGTGGAATGAGCAGTTCTTC. It codes for CASSLAAGGWNEQFF. Variable domain in full (rest from reference TRBV7-9 and TRBJ2-1): DTGVSQNPRHKITKRGQNVTFRCDPISEHNRLYWYRQTLGQGPEFLTYFQNEAQLEKSRLLSDRFSAERPKGSFSTLEIQRTEQGDSAMYLCASSLAAGGWNEQFFGPGTRLTVL.